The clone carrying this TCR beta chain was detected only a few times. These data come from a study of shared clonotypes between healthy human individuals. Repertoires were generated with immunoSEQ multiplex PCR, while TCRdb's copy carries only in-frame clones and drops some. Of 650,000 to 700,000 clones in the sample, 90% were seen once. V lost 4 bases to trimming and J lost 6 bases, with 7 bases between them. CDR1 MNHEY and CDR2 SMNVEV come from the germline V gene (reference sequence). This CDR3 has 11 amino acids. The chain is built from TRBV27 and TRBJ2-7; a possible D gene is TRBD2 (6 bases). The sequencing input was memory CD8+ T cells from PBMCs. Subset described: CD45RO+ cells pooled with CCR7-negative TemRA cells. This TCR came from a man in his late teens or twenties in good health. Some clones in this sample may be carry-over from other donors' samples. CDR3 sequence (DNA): TGTGCCAGCAGTTACGGGGGCGAGCAGTACTTC. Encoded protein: CASSYGGEQYF.